The 16 T cell receptor beta chains given below trace back to one sample, sequenced in a study of blood T cell repertoires in COVID-19. Assay used: immunoSEQ multiplex PCR; TCRdb lists only in-frame clones, some missing. The sample consists of 200,000 to 250,000 clones, about 83% of them appearing once. Sequenced sample: PBMCs or T cells enriched from blood (not recorded which). The receptor source for this set is a woman between 45 and 65 years old who had recovered from COVID-19.

The rearrangement joins TRBV4-1 to TRBJ1-5, with 11 bases fitting TRBD1. J lost 3 bases, V lost 4 bases, and 5 bases had no gene match. CDR3 length: 16 residues. Germline V CDR1 and CDR2: MGHRA, YSYEKL. DNA for the CDR3: TGCGCCAGCAGCCTGGGACAGGGGGGATACAATCAGCCCCAGCATTTT. This codes for CASSLGQGGYNQPQHF.

The chain employs TRBV27 and TRBJ1-1; D is perhaps TRBD1 (6 bases). CDR1 MNHEY and CDR2 SMNVEV come from the germline V gene (reference sequence). CDR3 length: 14 residues. Trimming took 5 bases from V and 3 from J, leaving 13 bases between them. CDR3: CASSVQQGYTEAFF. Here the CDR3 DNA reads TGTGCCAGCAGTGTCCAACAGGGATACACTGAAGCTTTCTTT.

This sequence joins TRBV19 and TRBJ2-7; possibly TRBD2 for D (6 bases). The germline V gene encodes CDR1 LNHDA and CDR2 SQIVND (reference sequence). The CDR3 runs to 14 residues. Trimming pared 2 bases from V and 5 bases from J, leaving 13 bases between. The CDR3 sequence is CASSIFPSADEQYF. CDR3 DNA: TGTGCCAGTAGTATATTCCCTAGCGCCGACGAGCAGTACTTC.

In this sample, this clone turned up once. This chain joins TRBV4-1 and TRBJ1-3; TRBD1 might be the D (6 bases). This CDR3 has 18 residues. The V and J ends lost 1 base and 0 bases respectively, with 16 bases between them. Germline assignment: CDR1 MGHRA and CDR2 YSYEKL. CDR3 bases: TGCGCCAGCAGCCAAGTGGGGGGGGCCTGGTCCTCTGGAAACACCATATATTTT. Translating gives CASSQVGGAWSSGNTIYF.

The chain carries TRBV19 and TRBJ2-3; 7 bases align to TRBD2. The CDR3 is made up of 15 amino acids. J was trimmed by 4 bases and V by 7 bases; bases with no gene match: 11. Germline assignment: CDR1 LNHDA and CDR2 SQIVND (reference sequence). CDR3 protein: CASTEAGVGADTQYF. CDR3 coding DNA: TGTGCCAGTACGGAGGCGGGAGTTGGGGCAGATACGCAGTATTTT. The full variable domain, in which reference TRBV19 and TRBJ2-3 provide the parts outside the CDR3, is DGGITQSPKYLFRKEGQNVTLSCEQNLNHDAMYWYRQDPGQGLRLIYYSQIVNDFQKGDIAEGYSVSREKKESFPLTVTSAQKNPTAFYLCASTEAGVGADTQYFGPGTRLTVL.

This clone was picked up a small number of times. V gene TRBV12-3 or TRBV12-4 combines with J gene TRBJ1-3; no definite D call. The CDR3 has 13 residues. V lost 7 bases, J lost 3 bases, and 10 bases lay in between. The CDR3 loop reads CASTITGGNTIYF. CDR3 in DNA: TGTGCCAGCACTATCACGGGTGGAAACACCATATATTTT.

The chain employs TRBV19 and TRBJ2-7; perhaps TRBD1 as D (9 bases). The ends were cut back, 5 bases at V and 3 bases at J, with 20 bases in the middle. The V gene's germline CDR1 is LNHDA and CDR2 SQIVND (reference sequence). CDR3 size: 16 residues. The CDR3, as DNA: TGTGCCAGTAGTCATCCGGGAGGGACAGGGATCTACGAGCAGTACTTC. It translates to CASSHPGGTGIYEQYF.

This chain uses TRBV11-2 with TRBJ2-1, with a tentative D call TRBD1 (5 bases). The CDR3 has 13 residues. V was shortened by 2 bases and J by 7 bases, with 9 bases between the two germline ends. Germline CDR1 SGHAT, CDR2 FQNNGV. The CDR3 is CASSLFRDNEQFF. The DNA for the CDR3 is TGTGCCAGCAGCTTATTCAGGGATAATGAGCAGTTCTTC.

The chain joins TRBV6-5 to TRBJ1-3; 8 bases align to TRBD1. The CDR3 runs 15 residues. Germline trimming cut 5 bases from V and 4 bases from J; bases unmatched to any gene: 7. Germline lookup yields CDR1 MNHEY and CDR2 SVGAGI. The CDR3: CASSKQGVWGNTIYF. The CDR3 coding sequence is TGTGCCAGCAGTAAACAGGGGGTTTGGGGAAACACCATATATTTT.

For the CDR3, the DNA is TGTGCCAGCTCTCACAGGGAGAGGAATCAGCCCCAGCATTTT. As protein: CASSHRERNQPQHF. This chain links TRBV7-2 with TRBJ1-5; D may be TRBD1 (6 bases). Germline lookup yields CDR1 SGHTA and CDR2 FQGNSA. CDR3 length: 14 amino acids. Trimming took off 8 bases at V and 4 bases at J, with 15 bases between the two ends. Drawing the rest from reference TRBV7-2 and TRBJ1-5, the complete variable domain is GAGVSQSPSNKVTEKGKDVELRCDPISGHTALYWYRQSLGQGLEFLIYFQGNSAPDKSGLPSDRFSAERTGGSVSTLTIQRTQQEDSAVYLCASSHRERNQPQHFGDGTRLSIL.

The chain links TRBV28 to TRBJ1-5, with D uncertain. Germline CDR1 is MDHEN and CDR2 is SYDVKM. The CDR3 length is 13 residues. The V end lost 1 base, the J end lost 6 bases, and 7 bases lay between the germline ends. The DNA for the CDR3 is TGTGCCAGCAGTTTATCAGGCGTTCAGCCCCAGCATTTT. This sequence encodes CASSLSGVQPQHF.

The chain combines TRBV6-2 or TRBV6-3 with TRBJ1-5; no clear D gene. The ends were cut back, 2 bases at V and 0 bases at J, with 8 bases in the middle. The CDR3 has 15 amino acids. Per the germline V gene, CDR1 is MNHEY and CDR2 is SVGEGT. The CDR3 protein is CASSYLTYSNQPQHF. The CDR3 DNA reads as TGTGCCAGCAGTTACCTAACTTATAGCAATCAGCCCCAGCATTTT.

This sequence joins TRBV19 and TRBJ1-2; D unresolved. Trimming pared 5 bases from V and 4 bases from J, leaving 8 bases between. The CDR3 totals 12 residues. Germline CDR1 reads LNHDA; CDR2 reads SQIVND (reference sequence). DNA for the CDR3: TGTGCCAGTAGTCGAGATTCCTATGGCTACACCTTC. It yields the protein CASSRDSYGYTF.

This chain connects TRBV5-6 to TRBJ2-7, with a tentative D call TRBD2 (7 bases). The CDR3 extends over 15 amino acids. Per the germline V gene, CDR1 is SGHDT and CDR2 is YYEEEE. V lost 4 bases to trimming and J lost 4 bases, with 18 bases between them. The CDR3 spells CASSGRGTDSYEQYF. The DNA of the CDR3 is TGTGCCAGCAGCGGGAGGGGGACTGACTCTTACGAGCAGTACTTC. The complete variable domain, with remaining parts taken from reference TRBV5-6 and TRBJ2-7, reads DAGVTQSPTHLIKTRGQQVTLRCSPKSGHDTVSWYQQALGQGPQFIFQYYEEEERQRGNFPDRFSGHQFPNYSSELNVNALLLGDSALYLCASSGRGTDSYEQYFGPGTRLTVT.

The J gene is TRBJ1-3, the V gene TRBV19, with 8 bases that match TRBD1. V was clipped by 5 bases and J by 1 base; unmatched bases: 4. Germline V CDR1 and CDR2: LNHDA, SQIVND (reference sequence). The CDR3 is 15 residues long. The CDR3 DNA reads as TGTGCCAGTAGTTTACGACAGGGGTCTGGAAACACCATATATTTT. This encodes CASSLRQGSGNTIYF.

The rearrangement links TRBV15 to TRBJ1-1, with D hard to call. The CDR3 has 13 amino acids. V gave up 3 bases and J gave up 5 bases, with 10 bases separating them. Germline assignment: CDR1 LNHNV and CDR2 YYDKDF (reference sequence). In DNA, the CDR3 is TGTGCCACCAGCAGGGAGACGGGGACTGAAGCTTTCTTT. Amino acid sequence: CATSRETGTEAFF.